Presented here are 28 T cell receptor beta chains from one specimen sequenced in a study of CD8 T cells in Susac syndrome. An input of about 0.5 to 1 ug of RNA was subjected to reverse transcription using random hexamers. Each CDR3 protein is one row after TCRdb ran MiXCR on the immunoSEQ multiplex PCR reads. Found here are around 140,000 distinct CDR3 sequences, 80% to 85% of them singletons; the top ten hold 0.51%. Specimen: CD8+ T cells from PBMCs. The receptors were gathered from a human donor with multiple sclerosis.

The J gene is TRBJ2-1, the V gene TRBV16, with D unclear. This CDR3 is 14 amino acids long. V lost 0 bases, J lost 6 bases, and 9 bases lay in between. Germline V gene data show CDR1 as KGHSY and CDR2 as FQNENV. CDR3 bases: TGTGCCAGCAGCCAATCCTCCGGGCCCAATGAGCAGTTCTTC. Amino acid sequence: CASSQSSGPNEQFF.

This clonotype was observed a handful of times. V gene TRBV13 combines with J gene TRBJ2-4, with D unclear. The CDR3 covers 12 residues. Trimming removed 5 bases from V and 6 bases from J, with 8 bases in between. Germline CDR1 and CDR2: PRHDT and FYEKMQ (reference sequence). The CDR3 DNA reads as TGTGCCAGCAGCGACGACGGAAACATTCAGTACTTC. The encoded protein is CASSDDGNIQYF. The full variable domain, with the rest looked up from reference TRBV13 and TRBJ2-4, is AAGVIQSPRHLIKEKRETATLKCYPIPRHDTVYWYQQGPGQDPQFLISFYEKMQSDKGSIPDRFSAQQFSDYHSELNMSSLELGDSALYFCASSDDGNIQYFGAGTRLSVL.

The V gene is TRBV28, the J gene TRBJ1-1; D unresolved. The CDR3 spans 15 residues. The germline V and J ends were trimmed by 4 bases and 3 bases, with 15 bases remaining between them. Germline V gene sequence: CDR1 MDHEN, CDR2 SYDVKM. The CDR3 sequence: CASSYPGSGYTEAFF. The DNA of the CDR3 is TGTGCCAGCAGTTACCCAGGTAGTGGGTACACTGAAGCTTTCTTT.

The chain uses TRBV4-2 and TRBJ2-5; D not resolved. CDR1 and CDR2 (germline): LGHNA, YNFKEQ. Between the trimmed V and J ends, which lost 0 bases and 9 bases, there was a span of 17 bases. This CDR3 is built from 15 residues. The CDR3 here is CASSQDYPILMAQYF. The DNA for the CDR3 is TGTGCCAGCAGCCAAGATTACCCCATCCTGATGGCCCAGTACTTC.

This clonotype has only one observation. The rearrangement links TRBV29-1 to TRBJ2-7; D call uncertain. This CDR3 comprises 12 residues. CDR1 and CDR2 from the germline V gene are SQVTM and ANQGSEA. V lost 6 bases to trimming and J lost 2 bases, with 11 bases between them. The CDR3 loop reads CSVAAQAYEQYF. The CDR3 DNA follows: TGCAGCGTCGCCGCGCAGGCCTACGAGCAGTACTTC.

This clonotype was observed a few times. V gene TRBV7-6 combines with J gene TRBJ2-7, with D possibly matching TRBD1 (6 bases). Trimming pared 1 base from V and 0 bases from J, leaving 7 bases between. Looked up from germline, CDR1 is SGHVS and CDR2 is FNYEAQ. The CDR3 consists of 14 residues. The CDR3 reads CASSLGTASYEQYF. The CDR3 bases are TGTGCCAGCAGCTTAGGGACAGCCTCCTACGAGCAGTACTTC.

In the case of this clonotype: The germline gene is not matched at one end of the junction; a read error may be the cause. CDR3 loop: CAGSGQSYYGYTF. In DNA form, the CDR3 reads TGTGCCGGCAGTGGGCAGTCTTACTATGGCTACACCTTC. This sequence joins TRBV28 and TRBJ1-2, with D unclear. This CDR3 has 13 residues. The germline gives CDR1 MDHEN, CDR2 SYDVKM.

V is TRBV27 and J is TRBJ1-1, with no clear D. The V gene lost 2 bases and the J gene lost 5 bases, with 12 bases spanning the gap. The CDR3 is made up of 14 amino acids. CDR1 and CDR2 from the germline V gene are MNHEY and SMNVEV (reference sequence). CDR3 in DNA: TGTGCCAGCAGTTTACTTGGAGGGTCGACTGAAGCTTTCTTT. Translation gives CASSLLGGSTEAFF.

The rearrangement links TRBV4-1 to TRBJ2-3; no reliable D call. CDR3 length: 15 residues. Looked up from germline, CDR1 is MGHRA and CDR2 is YSYEKL. V was clipped by 4 bases and J by 2 bases, with 13 bases between them. CDR3 sequence (DNA): TGCGCCAGCAGCCGGACCCAAAAGACCACAGATACGCAGTATTTT. This encodes CASSRTQKTTDTQYF.

This rearrangement joins TRBV30 to TRBJ1-1; D unclear. V was clipped by 1 base and J by 6 bases, with 9 bases between them. The CDR3 loop spans 12 amino acids. Germline V CDR1 and CDR2: GTSNPN, SVGIG (reference sequence). CDR3 bases: TGTGCCTGGAGTGAGGGTCTGGCTGAAGCTTTCTTT. Its protein product is CAWSEGLAEAFF.

The V gene is TRBV19, the J gene TRBJ1-5, with a weak D call TRBD1 (5 bases). The CDR3 extends over 17 amino acids. The V and J ends lost 3 bases and 0 bases respectively, with 15 bases between them. Germline V CDR1 and CDR2: LNHDA, SQIVND (reference sequence). This CDR3 reads CASSISGGDYSNQPQHF. CDR3 DNA sequence: TGTGCCAGTAGTATTTCGGGCGGGGACTATAGCAATCAGCCCCAGCATTTT.

This chain connects TRBV27 to TRBJ1-6, with a tentative D call TRBD1 (6 bases). The CDR3 loop spans 16 amino acids. Germline CDR1 and CDR2: MNHEY and SMNVEV (reference sequence). V lost 5 bases and J lost 3, with 14 bases in between. The CDR3 nucleotides are TGTGCCAGCAGTCGGGGGCCGGGAGTCTATAATTCACCCCTCCACTTT. It codes for CASSRGPGVYNSPLHF.

This clonotype was seen a handful of times. This chain uses TRBV5-1 with TRBJ2-3; 9 bases line up with TRBD1. The germline CDR1 and CDR2 sequences are SGHRS and YFSETQ. The CDR3 totals 15 residues. V lost 0 bases, J lost 4 bases, and 3 bases stayed unmatched. The CDR3 loop is CASSLDRGQADTQYF. CDR3 coding DNA: TGCGCCAGCAGCTTGGACAGGGGGCAGGCAGATACGCAGTATTTT.

This chain uses TRBV3-1 with TRBJ2-1; D gene ambiguous. V was clipped by 0 bases and J by 6 bases, with 6 bases between them. The CDR3 has 13 residues. Germline V gene sequence: CDR1 LGHDT, CDR2 YNNKEL (reference sequence). The CDR3: CASSQDHRNEQFF. The CDR3 DNA reads TGTGCCAGCAGCCAAGATCATCGCAATGAGCAGTTCTTC.

V usage is TRBV5-6 and J usage is TRBJ2-1; the D gene is possibly TRBD1 (5 bases). This CDR3 is 14 amino acids long. The ends were cut back, 0 bases at V and 9 bases at J, with 13 bases in the middle. Germline V gives CDR1 SGHDT, CDR2 YYEEEE. The CDR3 spells CASSLGSGAFEQFF. For the CDR3, the DNA is TGTGCCAGCAGCTTGGGAAGTGGGGCTTTTGAGCAGTTCTTC.

In this sample, this clonotype turned up once. V is TRBV7-8 and J is TRBJ2-2; tentative D call: TRBD2 (5 bases). The CDR3 totals 16 residues. Germline CDR1 is SGHVS and CDR2 is FQNEAQ. Trimming cost V 5 bases and J 4 bases, with 17 bases left between them. The CDR3 nucleotides are TGTGCCAGCAGCCAACTAGGCGCCTCGAGCACCGGGGAGCTGTTTTTT. This sequence encodes CASSQLGASSTGELFF. Based on the CDR3 plus reference TRBV7-8 and TRBJ2-2, the full variable domain is GAGVSQSPRYKVAKRGQDVALRCDPISGHVSLFWYQQALGQGPEFLTYFQNEAQLDKSGLPSDRFFAERPEGSVSTLKIQRTQQEDSAVYLCASSQLGASSTGELFFGEGSRLTVL.

The V and J genes are TRBV2 and TRBJ2-1; 11 bases are shared with TRBD2. J lost 7 bases, V lost 10 bases, and 6 bases had no gene match. Germline assignment: CDR1 SNHLY and CDR2 FYNNEI. This CDR3 has 13 residues. The CDR3 DNA reads as TGTGCCACCTTACTAGCGGGGGCTAATGAGCAGTTCTTC. Translating gives CATLLAGANEQFF.

V and J are TRBV27 and TRBJ2-3; no clear D gene. The germline V gene has CDR1 MNHEY and CDR2 SMNVEV (reference sequence). The CDR3 is made up of 13 amino acids. V was trimmed by 4 bases and J by 5 bases, leaving 10 bases between them. The CDR3 spells CASSSIRGDTQYF. The CDR3 region has the DNA TGTGCCAGCAGTTCCATCCGCGGAGATACGCAGTATTTT.

This clonotype was recorded once. The chain is built from TRBV19 and TRBJ1-3, with D uncertain. Trimming left V 10 bases short and J 0 bases short, with 13 bases between. Germline V gene data show CDR1 as LNHDA and CDR2 as SQIVND (reference sequence). This CDR3 contains 14 residues. The CDR3 loop reads CATRTESSGNTIYF. For the CDR3, the DNA is TGTGCCACCCGGACGGAATCCTCTGGAAACACCATATATTTT.

The rearrangement links TRBV18 to TRBJ2-3; a weak D match, TRBD1 (8 bases). Germline-derived CDR1 and CDR2 are KGHSH and LQKENI. Trimming cost V 1 base and J 2 bases, with 13 bases left between them. The CDR3 is 16 amino acids. CDR3 in DNA: TGTGCCAGCTCACCACTACAGGGGGACTACACAGATACGCAGTATTTT. It translates to CASSPLQGDYTDTQYF.

V usage is TRBV9 and J usage is TRBJ1-2; tentative D call: TRBD1 (6 bases). Germline assignment: CDR1 SGDLS and CDR2 YYNGEE. V lost 1 base and J lost 8, with 9 bases in between. The CDR3 runs 12 residues. The CDR3 sequence: CASSVQGRGYTF. The CDR3 DNA follows: TGTGCCAGCAGCGTACAGGGGAGAGGCTACACCTTC. The full variable domain, rest sourced from reference TRBV9 and TRBJ1-2, is DSGVTQTPKHLITATGQRVTLRCSPRSGDLSVYWYQQSLDQGLQFLIQYYNGEERAKGNILERFSAQQFPDLHSELNLSSLELGDSALYFCASSVQGRGYTFGSGTRLTVV.

The V gene is TRBV28, the J gene TRBJ2-3; possibly TRBD1 for D (5 bases). This CDR3 has 16 amino acids. V gave up 3 bases and J gave up 0 bases, with 13 bases separating them. CDR1 MDHEN and CDR2 SYDVKM come from the germline V gene. The CDR3 DNA reads TGTGCCAGCAGTTTTATGGCGACAGCTAGCACAGATACGCAGTATTTT. Encoded protein: CASSFMATASTDTQYF.

This clonotype was picked up a small number of times. The V gene is TRBV2, the J gene TRBJ1-1; TRBD1 might be the D (5 bases). Trimming removed 2 bases at V and 0 bases at J, with 10 bases between. Germline CDR1 and CDR2: SNHLY and FYNNEI. The CDR3 has 15 residues. The CDR3 coding sequence is TGTGCCAGCAGTGAAAGTCGGACACTGAACACTGAAGCTTTCTTT. Amino acids: CASSESRTLNTEAFF. Together with reference TRBV2 and TRBJ1-1, the CDR3 gives the full variable domain: EPEVTQTPSHQVTQMGQEVILRCVPISNHLYFYWYRQILGQKVEFLVSFYNNEISEKSEIFDDQFSVERPDGSNFTLKIRSTKLEDSAMYFCASSESRTLNTEAFFGQGTRLTVV.

The chain links TRBV2 to TRBJ2-7; 7 bases are a match to TRBD1. V dropped 3 bases and J dropped 1; count of bases not matched to a gene: 6. Germline V CDR1 and CDR2: SNHLY, FYNNEI. The CDR3 sequence is 15 residues long. The CDR3 reads CASSEIYRGSYEQYF. CDR3 nucleotide sequence: TGTGCCAGCAGTGAGATATACAGGGGATCCTACGAGCAGTACTTC.

The chain links TRBV30 to TRBJ1-1, with D unclear. The V end was cut by 4 bases, the J end by 0 bases, with 15 bases between. This CDR3 contains 15 residues. The germline gives CDR1 GTSNPN, CDR2 SVGIG (reference sequence). The CDR3 DNA follows: TGTGCCTGGACGGGTTTTACAGCCATGAACACTGAAGCTTTCTTT. This codes for CAWTGFTAMNTEAFF. Complete variable domain (other parts from reference TRBV30 and TRBJ1-1): SQTIHQWPATLVQPVGSPLSLECTVEGTSNPNLYWYRQAAGRGLQLLFYSVGIGQISSEVPQNLSASRPQDRQFILSSKKLLLSDSGFYLCAWTGFTAMNTEAFFGQGTRLTVV.

The CDR3 loop reads CASSGTSGRVGEQFF. The CDR3 nucleotides are TGTGCCAGCAGCGGGACTAGCGGGAGGGTGGGTGAGCAGTTCTTC. The chain has TRBV6-1 and TRBJ2-1, with 16 bases identical to TRBD2. In germline, CDR1 is MNHNS, CDR2 SASEGT. This CDR3 region has 15 residues. After removal of 6 bases from V and 9 bases from J, the junction contained 5 bases not matched to a gene.

This sequence joins TRBV4-1 and TRBJ2-1, with TRBD2 identical over 8 bases. The germline V gene encodes CDR1 MGHRA and CDR2 YSYEKL. The CDR3 length is 16 residues. Trimming cost V 1 base and J 6 bases; bases outside gene matches: 8. CDR3 residues: CASSQGRSSGSNEQFF. The CDR3 region has the DNA TGCGCCAGCAGCCAAGGGAGGTCTAGCGGGTCCAATGAGCAGTTCTTC.

The rearrangement joins TRBV28 to TRBJ2-5; a possible D gene is TRBD1 (5 bases). The CDR3 has 14 residues. Looked up from germline, CDR1 is MDHEN and CDR2 is SYDVKM. The V gene lost 2 bases and the J gene lost 5 bases, with 12 bases spanning the gap. The CDR3 region is CASSLLGLSETQYF. The CDR3 DNA reads as TGTGCCAGCAGTTTACTGGGGCTGTCTGAGACCCAGTACTTC.